Below are 11 T cell receptor beta chains sequenced from a single sample in a study of neurological immune-mediated disorders. TCRdb re-called the 5' RACE reads through MiXCR, storing one row per CDR3 protein. This sample has 50,000 to 65,000 distinct CDR3 sequences, with around 3.6% found just once. Sequencing was performed on PBMCs. Receptors originate from a man under 40 with multiple sclerosis.

At least ten counts were recorded for this clonotype. V is TRBV5-1 and J is TRBJ1-2; no clear D gene. This CDR3 has 14 residues. Trimming took off 4 bases at V and 2 bases at J, with 12 bases between the two ends. CDR1 and CDR2 (germline): SGHRS, YFSETQ. Here the CDR3 DNA reads TGCGCCAGCAGCGAACGAGGGAACAACTATGGCTACACCTTC. This encodes CASSERGNNYGYTF.

This clonotype was picked up many times. The V and J genes are TRBV9 and TRBJ2-7, with D perhaps assigned TRBD1 or TRBD2 (5 bases each). Trimming cost V 0 bases and J 6 bases, with 10 bases left between them. This CDR3 is 13 amino acids long. The germline V gene has CDR1 SGDLS and CDR2 YYNGEE. The CDR3 bases are TGTGCCAGCAGCGTAGAATCTGGGACCGAGCAGTACTTC. It translates to CASSVESGTEQYF.

This clonotype appeared many times. The rearrangement uses TRBV7-9 and TRBJ2-7; D gene uncertain. The V end was cut by 1 base, the J end by 3 bases, with 4 bases between. The CDR3 is 12 residues long. The germline CDR1 and CDR2 sequences are SEHNR and FQNEAQ (reference sequence). The CDR3 reads CASSLGDYEQYF. The CDR3, as DNA: TGTGCCAGCAGCTTAGGGGACTACGAGCAGTACTTC.

This clonotype was observed a few times. The rearrangement links TRBV7-9 to TRBJ2-7, with 8 bases aligning to TRBD1. This CDR3 spans 16 amino acids. Per germline, CDR1 SEHNR and CDR2 FQNEAQ (reference sequence). Unmatched junction bases numbered 9, after V lost 5 bases and J lost 0 bases. The CDR3 sequence is CASSAETGASSYEQYF. The CDR3 DNA follows: TGTGCCAGCAGCGCCGAGACAGGGGCCAGCTCCTACGAGCAGTACTTC.

At least ten counts were recorded for this clonotype. The gene calls are TRBV20-1 and TRBJ1-2, with no clear D. Germline V gene data show CDR1 as DFQATT and CDR2 as SNEGSKA (reference sequence). V shed 1 base and J shed 3 bases, with 6 bases lying between them. The CDR3 is 12 amino acids. CDR3 sequence: CSARGPDYGYTF. CDR3 DNA sequence: TGCAGTGCTAGAGGACCAGACTATGGCTACACCTTC.

The chain carries TRBV27 and TRBJ1-1, with D unresolved. The CDR3 has 14 residues. Trimming removed 0 bases from V and 1 base from J, with 6 bases in between. Germline CDR1 MNHEY, CDR2 SMNVEV (reference sequence). CDR3 DNA: TGTGCCAGCAGTTTATCGACACAGAACACTGAAGCTTTCTTT. Protein product: CASSLSTQNTEAFF.

Turning to this clonotype: This clone may be a read error of a much larger clone one base away. The chain employs TRBV7-3 and TRBJ2-5; no reliable D call. The germline gives CDR1 SGHTA, CDR2 FQGTGA. V was pared by 3 bases and J by 5 bases, with 13 bases between. CDR3 size: 14 residues. The CDR3 DNA reads as TGTGCCAGCAGCTTCGGCAGACGTCAGGAGACCCAGTACTTC. Protein product: CASSFGRRQETQYF.

This clonotype was seen at least ten times. V usage is TRBV20-1 and J usage is TRBJ1-4; possible D gene TRBD1, 6 bases. V was cut by 6 bases and J by 7 bases, with 18 bases left in between. CDR1 DFQATT and CDR2 SNEGSKA come from the germline V gene (reference sequence). The CDR3 is 14 residues long. CDR3 loop: CSAEGGELGEKLFF. The CDR3 DNA follows: TGCAGTGCCGAGGGGGGAGAATTAGGTGAAAAACTGTTTTTT.

Many counts were recorded for this clonotype. The J gene is TRBJ2-7, the V gene TRBV4-1; 8 nucleotides align to TRBD2. The CDR3 consists of 15 residues. Per germline, CDR1 MGHRA and CDR2 YSYEKL. The J segment lost 2 bases and the V segment lost 3 bases, leaving 6 bases of the junction unmatched. The CDR3 region is CASSHSPGGTYEQYF. For the CDR3, the DNA is TGCGCCAGCAGCCATTCTCCGGGGGGGACCTACGAGCAGTACTTC.

This clonotype was seen ten or more times. This chain links TRBV5-1 with TRBJ2-2; the match to TRBD2 covers 10 bases. The germline CDR1 and CDR2 sequences are SGHRS and YFSETQ. This CDR3 region has 16 residues. Germline trimming cut 8 bases from V and 6 bases from J; bases unmatched to any gene: 13. CDR3 protein: CASGPPSGSSAGELFF. CDR3 bases: TGCGCCAGTGGACCCCCTAGCGGGAGTTCTGCCGGGGAGCTGTTTTTT.

In its sample, this clonotype was seen many times. The chain has TRBV7-2 and TRBJ1-3, with D possibly TRBD1 on 5 matching bases. The V gene lost 8 bases and the J gene lost 6 bases, with 14 bases spanning the gap. There are 13 residues in the CDR3. Per germline, CDR1 SGHTA and CDR2 FQGNSA. The CDR3 DNA sequence: TGTGCCAGCGCGGAGGGGCCAGAAAACACCATATATTTT. Residues: CASAEGPENTIYF.